This T cell receptor beta chain was found in a study of T cells after yellow fever vaccination. The sample holds one count of this clonotype. Antigen unknown. This CDR3 has 12 amino acids. CDR1 and CDR2 from the germline V gene are SGHTA and FQGTGA. The V and J ends lost 3 bases and 10 bases respectively, with 10 bases between them. A single record per CDR3 protein comes from TCRdb applying MiXCR to the 5' RACE reads. Of 300,000 to 400,000 distinct CDR3 sequences in the sample, 8.5% to 9% were seen once. Study-level points and caveats: Subsequent booster samples again held most clones from primary vaccination (96% CD4, roughly 91% CD8).

The material was PBMCs, obtained on the day of the first yellow fever vaccination. The chain recombines TRBV7-3 with TRBJ2-1, with TRBD2 as a possible D gene (6 bases). The clonotype comes from a man aged 18 to 30 who received the YFV17D yellow fever vaccine. The CDR3 sequence is CASSFPGREQFF. The CDR3 DNA sequence: TGTGCCAGCAGCTTCCCGGGGAGGGAGCAGTTCTTC.